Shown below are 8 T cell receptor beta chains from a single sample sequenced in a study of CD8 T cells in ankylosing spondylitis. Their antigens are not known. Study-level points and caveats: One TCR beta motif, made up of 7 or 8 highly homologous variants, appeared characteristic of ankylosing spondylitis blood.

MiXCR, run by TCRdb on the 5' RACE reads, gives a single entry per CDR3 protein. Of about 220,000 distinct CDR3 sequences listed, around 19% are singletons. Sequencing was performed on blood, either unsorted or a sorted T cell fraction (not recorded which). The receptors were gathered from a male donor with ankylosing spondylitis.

CDR3 nucleotides: TGCAGTGCAATGACAGAGTACTCCTACGAGCAGTACTTC. Its translation is CSAMTEYSYEQYF. V is TRBV20-1 and J is TRBJ2-7; the D gene is possibly TRBD1 (5 bases). The CDR3 spans 13 residues. Germline V gene lookup returns CDR1 DFQATT and CDR2 SNEGSKA (reference sequence). Trimming took off 6 bases at V and 0 bases at J, with 12 bases between the two ends.

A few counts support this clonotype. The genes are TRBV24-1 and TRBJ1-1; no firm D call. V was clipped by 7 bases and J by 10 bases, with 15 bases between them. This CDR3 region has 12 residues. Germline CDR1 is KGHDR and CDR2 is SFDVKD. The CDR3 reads CATSEEESSAFF. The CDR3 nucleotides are TGTGCCACCAGCGAAGAAGAGTCTTCAGCTTTCTTT.

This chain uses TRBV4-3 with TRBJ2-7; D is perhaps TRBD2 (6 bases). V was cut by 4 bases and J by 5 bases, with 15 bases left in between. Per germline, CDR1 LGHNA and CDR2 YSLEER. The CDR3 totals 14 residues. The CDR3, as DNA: TGCGCCAGCAGCCCCAGGGCAGGAGGGGACGAGCAGTACTTC. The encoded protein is CASSPRAGGDEQYF.

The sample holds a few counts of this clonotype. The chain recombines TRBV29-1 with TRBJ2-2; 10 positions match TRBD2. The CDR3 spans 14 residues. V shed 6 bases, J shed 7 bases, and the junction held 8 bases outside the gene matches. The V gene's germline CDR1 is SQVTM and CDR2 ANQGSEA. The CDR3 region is CSVYSGGYGGELFF. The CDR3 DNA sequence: TGCAGCGTGTATAGCGGGGGGTATGGCGGGGAGCTGTTTTTT.

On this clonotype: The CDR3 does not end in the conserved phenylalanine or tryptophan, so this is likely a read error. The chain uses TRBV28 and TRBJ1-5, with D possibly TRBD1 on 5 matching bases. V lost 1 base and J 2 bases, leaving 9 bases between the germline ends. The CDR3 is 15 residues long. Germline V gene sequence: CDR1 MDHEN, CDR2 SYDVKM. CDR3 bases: TGTGCCAGCAGTTTATCGGGGGTTGGCAATCAGCCCCAGCATCTT. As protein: CASSLSGVGNQPQHL.

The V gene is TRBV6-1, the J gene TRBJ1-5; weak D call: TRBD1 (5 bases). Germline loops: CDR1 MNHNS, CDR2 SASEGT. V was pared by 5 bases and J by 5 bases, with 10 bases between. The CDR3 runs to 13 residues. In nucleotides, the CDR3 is TGTGCCAGCAGTCCCGGGGCTTATCAGCCCCAGCATTTT. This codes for CASSPGAYQPQHF.

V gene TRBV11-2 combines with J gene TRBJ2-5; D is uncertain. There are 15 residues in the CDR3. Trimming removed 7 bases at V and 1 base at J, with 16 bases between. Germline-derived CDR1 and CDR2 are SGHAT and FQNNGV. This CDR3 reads CASTNVDRSQETQYF. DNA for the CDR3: TGTGCCAGCACGAACGTGGATAGGAGCCAAGAGACCCAGTACTTC. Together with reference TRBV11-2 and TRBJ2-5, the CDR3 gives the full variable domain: EAGVAQSPRYKIIEKRQSVAFWCNPISGHATLYWYQQILGQGPKLLIQFQNNGVVDDSQLPKDRFSAERLKGVDSTLKIQPAKLEDSAVYLCASTNVDRSQETQYFGPGTRLLVL.

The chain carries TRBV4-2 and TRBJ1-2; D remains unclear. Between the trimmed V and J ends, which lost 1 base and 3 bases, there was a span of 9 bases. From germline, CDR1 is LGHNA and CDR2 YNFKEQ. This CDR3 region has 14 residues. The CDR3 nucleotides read TGTGCCAGCAGCCAAGGGTCCCCGGACTATGGCTACACCTTC. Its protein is CASSQGSPDYGYTF.